The present T cell receptor beta chain was sequenced within a study of blood T cell repertoires in COVID-19. Study-wide context: From T cells, B-cell-depleted T cells, or PBMCs came the material, which was cDNA or gDNA.

V gave up 7 bases and J gave up 4 bases; unmatched junction bases: 14. In germline, CDR1 is SGHAT, CDR2 FQNNGV. This CDR3 has 17 residues. Clones were sequenced by immunoSEQ multiplex PCR, and TCRdb holds only the in-frame ones, with some missing. The sample consists of 120,000 to 150,000 clones, roughly 86% of them appearing once. The sequence was collected from a woman in her forties or fifties with acute or convalescent COVID-19. The chain carries TRBV11-2 and TRBJ1-3; 9 bases are shared with TRBD1. Sequencing was performed on peripheral blood. The CDR3 reads CASTRWGQGRSGNTIYF. CDR3 DNA: TGTGCCAGCACCAGATGGGGACAGGGTAGGAGCGGAAACACCATATATTTT.